The T cell receptor beta chain under discussion was sequenced for a study of blood T cells in healthy people across ages. A second about 6 to 12 cycle PCR used barcoded and J-beta primers. TCRdb re-derived calls from the 5' RACE reads in MiXCR, one entry per CDR3 protein. Of around 1,000,000 distinct CDR3 sequences listed, approximately 26% are singletons. The CDR3 contains 14 residues. Germline CDR1 and CDR2: LGHNT and FRNRAP. Between the trimmed V and J ends, which lost 8 bases and 4 bases, there was a span of 15 bases. The data also belong to a second study, concerning T cells of mothers and their children.

The sample consisted of blood. The gene calls are TRBV12-5 and TRBJ2-1; weak D call: TRBD1 (6 bases). The receptor was isolated from a girl aged 2 to 10 in good health. CDR3 DNA: TGTGCTAGTTTCGTGGACAGTCTTTACAATGAGCAGTTCTTC. It translates to CASFVDSLYNEQFF. Filled out from reference TRBV12-5 and TRBJ2-1, the complete variable domain reads DARVTQTPRHKVTEMGQEVTMRCQPILGHNTVFWYRQTMMQGLELLAYFRNRAPLDDSGMPKDRFSAEMPDATLATLKIQPSEPRDSAVYFCASFVDSLYNEQFFGPGTRLTVL.